This T cell receptor (beta chain) derives from a study of T-cell reconstitution after alpha-beta-depleted transplantation in children. This clonotype has a handful of counts. The TCRbeta library incorporated unique molecular identifiers. TCRdb reprocessed the PCR reads via MiXCR and lists one record per CDR3 protein. Of hundreds of thousands of distinct CDR3 sequences listed, about 18% are singletons. The starting material was PBMCs from the stem cell graft donor, obtained from the stem cell graft. The sequence was obtained from a human donor who donated a stem cell graft to a child with acute lymphoblastic leukemia.

The CDR3 region is CASSVGLYEQFF. DNA of the CDR3: TGTGCCAGCAGCGTAGGACTCTATGAGCAGTTCTTC. This chain uses TRBV9 with TRBJ2-1, with unresolved D. CDR1 and CDR2 from the germline V gene are SGDLS and YYNGEE. V lost 0 bases to trimming and J lost 8 bases, with 6 bases between them. The CDR3 consists of 12 residues.